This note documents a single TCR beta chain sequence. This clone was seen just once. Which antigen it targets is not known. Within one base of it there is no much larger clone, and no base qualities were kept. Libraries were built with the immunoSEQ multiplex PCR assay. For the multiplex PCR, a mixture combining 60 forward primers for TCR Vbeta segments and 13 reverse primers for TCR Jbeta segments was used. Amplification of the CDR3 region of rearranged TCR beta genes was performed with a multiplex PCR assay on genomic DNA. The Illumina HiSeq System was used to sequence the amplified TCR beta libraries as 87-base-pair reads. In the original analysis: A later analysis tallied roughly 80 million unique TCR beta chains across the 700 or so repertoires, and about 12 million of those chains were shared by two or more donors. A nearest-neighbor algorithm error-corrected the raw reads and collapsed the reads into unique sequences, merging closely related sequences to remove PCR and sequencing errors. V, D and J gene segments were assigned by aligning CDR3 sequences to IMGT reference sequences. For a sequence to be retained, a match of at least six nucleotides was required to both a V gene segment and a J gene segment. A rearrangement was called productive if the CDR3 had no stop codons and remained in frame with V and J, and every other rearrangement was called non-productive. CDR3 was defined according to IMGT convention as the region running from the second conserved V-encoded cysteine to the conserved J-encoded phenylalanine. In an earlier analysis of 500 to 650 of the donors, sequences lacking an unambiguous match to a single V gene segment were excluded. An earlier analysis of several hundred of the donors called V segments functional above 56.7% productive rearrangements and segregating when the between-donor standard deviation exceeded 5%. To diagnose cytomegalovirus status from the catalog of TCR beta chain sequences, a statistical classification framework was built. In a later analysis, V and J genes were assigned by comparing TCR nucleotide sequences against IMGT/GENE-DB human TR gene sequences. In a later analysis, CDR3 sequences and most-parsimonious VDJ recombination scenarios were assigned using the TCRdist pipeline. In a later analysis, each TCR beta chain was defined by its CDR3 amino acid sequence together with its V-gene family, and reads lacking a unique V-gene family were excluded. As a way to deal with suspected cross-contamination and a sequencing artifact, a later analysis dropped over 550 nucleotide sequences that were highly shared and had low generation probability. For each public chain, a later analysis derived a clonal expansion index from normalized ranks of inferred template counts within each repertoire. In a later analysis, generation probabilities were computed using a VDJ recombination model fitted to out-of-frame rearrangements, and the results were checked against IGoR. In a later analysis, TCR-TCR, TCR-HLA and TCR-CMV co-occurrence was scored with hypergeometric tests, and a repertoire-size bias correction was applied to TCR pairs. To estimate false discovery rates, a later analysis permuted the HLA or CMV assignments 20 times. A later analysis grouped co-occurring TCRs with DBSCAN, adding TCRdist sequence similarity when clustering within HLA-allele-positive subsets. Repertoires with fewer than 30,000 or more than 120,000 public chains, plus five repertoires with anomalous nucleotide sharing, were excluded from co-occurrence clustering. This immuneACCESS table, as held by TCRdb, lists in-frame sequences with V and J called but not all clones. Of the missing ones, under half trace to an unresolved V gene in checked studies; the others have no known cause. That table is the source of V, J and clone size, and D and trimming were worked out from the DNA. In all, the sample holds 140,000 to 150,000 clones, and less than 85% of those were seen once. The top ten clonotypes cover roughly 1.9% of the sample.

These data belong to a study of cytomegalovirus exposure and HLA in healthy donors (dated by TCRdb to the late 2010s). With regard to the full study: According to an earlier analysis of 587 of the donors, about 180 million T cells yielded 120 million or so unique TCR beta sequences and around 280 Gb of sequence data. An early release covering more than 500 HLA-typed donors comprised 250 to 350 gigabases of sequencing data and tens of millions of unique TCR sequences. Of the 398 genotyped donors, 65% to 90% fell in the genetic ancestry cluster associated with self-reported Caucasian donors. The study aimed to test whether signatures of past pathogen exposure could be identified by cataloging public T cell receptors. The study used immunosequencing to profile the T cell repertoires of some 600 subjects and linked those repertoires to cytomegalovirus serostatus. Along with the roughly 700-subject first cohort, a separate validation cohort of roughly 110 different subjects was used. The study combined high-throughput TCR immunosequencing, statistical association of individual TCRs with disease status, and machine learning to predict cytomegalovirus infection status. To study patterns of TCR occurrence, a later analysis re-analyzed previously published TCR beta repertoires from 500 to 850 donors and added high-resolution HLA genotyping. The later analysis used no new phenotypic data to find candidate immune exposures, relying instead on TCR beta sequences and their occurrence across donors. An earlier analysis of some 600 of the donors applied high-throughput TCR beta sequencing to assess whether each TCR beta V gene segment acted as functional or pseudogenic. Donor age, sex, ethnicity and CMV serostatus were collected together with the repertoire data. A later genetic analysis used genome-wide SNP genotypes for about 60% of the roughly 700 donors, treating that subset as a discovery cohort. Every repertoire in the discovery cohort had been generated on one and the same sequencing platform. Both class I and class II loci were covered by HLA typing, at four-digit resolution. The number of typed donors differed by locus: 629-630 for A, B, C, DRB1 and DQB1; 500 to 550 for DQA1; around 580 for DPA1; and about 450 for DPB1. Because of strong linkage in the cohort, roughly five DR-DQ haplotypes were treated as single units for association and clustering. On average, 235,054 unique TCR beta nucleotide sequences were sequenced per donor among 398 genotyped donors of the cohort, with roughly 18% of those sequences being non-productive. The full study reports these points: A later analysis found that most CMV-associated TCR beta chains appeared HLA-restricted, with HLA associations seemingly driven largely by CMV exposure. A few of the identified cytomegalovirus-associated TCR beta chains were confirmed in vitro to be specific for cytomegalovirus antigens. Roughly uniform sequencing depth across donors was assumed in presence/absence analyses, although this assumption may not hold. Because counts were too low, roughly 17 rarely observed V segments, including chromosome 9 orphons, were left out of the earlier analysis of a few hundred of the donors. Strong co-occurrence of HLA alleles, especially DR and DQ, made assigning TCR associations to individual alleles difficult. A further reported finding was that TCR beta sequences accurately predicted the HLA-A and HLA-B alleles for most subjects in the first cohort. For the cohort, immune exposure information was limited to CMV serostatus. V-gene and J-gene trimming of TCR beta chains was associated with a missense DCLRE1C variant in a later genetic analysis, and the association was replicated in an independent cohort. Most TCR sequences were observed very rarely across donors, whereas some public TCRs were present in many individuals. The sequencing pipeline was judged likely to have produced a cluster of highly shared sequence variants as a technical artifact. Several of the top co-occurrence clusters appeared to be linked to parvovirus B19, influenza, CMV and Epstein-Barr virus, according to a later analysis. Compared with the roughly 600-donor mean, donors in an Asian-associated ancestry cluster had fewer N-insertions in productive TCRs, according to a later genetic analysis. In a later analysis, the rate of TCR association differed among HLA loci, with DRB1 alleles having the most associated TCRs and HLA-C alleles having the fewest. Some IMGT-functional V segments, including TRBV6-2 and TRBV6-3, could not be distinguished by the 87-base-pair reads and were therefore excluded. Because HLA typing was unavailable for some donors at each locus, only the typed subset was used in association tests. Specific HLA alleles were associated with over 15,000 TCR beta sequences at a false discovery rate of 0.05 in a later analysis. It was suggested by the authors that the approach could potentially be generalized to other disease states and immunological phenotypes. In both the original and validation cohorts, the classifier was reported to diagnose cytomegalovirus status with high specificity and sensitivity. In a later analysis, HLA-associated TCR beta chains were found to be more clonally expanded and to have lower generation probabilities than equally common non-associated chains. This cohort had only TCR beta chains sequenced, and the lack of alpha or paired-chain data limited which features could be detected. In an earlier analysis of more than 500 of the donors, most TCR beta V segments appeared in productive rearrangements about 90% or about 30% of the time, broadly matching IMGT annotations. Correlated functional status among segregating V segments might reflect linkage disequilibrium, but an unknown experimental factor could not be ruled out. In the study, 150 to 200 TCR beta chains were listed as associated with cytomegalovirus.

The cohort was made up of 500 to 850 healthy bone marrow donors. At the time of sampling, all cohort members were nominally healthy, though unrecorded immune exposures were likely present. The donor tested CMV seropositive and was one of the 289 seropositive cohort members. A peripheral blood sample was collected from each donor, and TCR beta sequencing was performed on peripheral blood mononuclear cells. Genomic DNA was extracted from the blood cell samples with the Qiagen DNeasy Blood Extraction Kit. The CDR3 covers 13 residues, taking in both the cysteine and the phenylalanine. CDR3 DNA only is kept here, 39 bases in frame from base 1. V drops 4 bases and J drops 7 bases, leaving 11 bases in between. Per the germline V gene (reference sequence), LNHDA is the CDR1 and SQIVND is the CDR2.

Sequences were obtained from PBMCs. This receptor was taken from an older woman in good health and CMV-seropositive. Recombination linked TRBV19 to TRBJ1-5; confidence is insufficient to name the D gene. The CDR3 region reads CASSTTSAQPQHF. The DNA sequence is TGTGCCAGTAGTACCACGAGTGCCCAGCCCCAGCATTTT.